This paragraph covers one T cell receptor (beta chain) sequence. The data derive from a study of OX40 agonist ivuxolimab in advanced cancers. Study in general: Dose-escalation patients had hepatocellular carcinoma, melanoma, renal cell or head and neck cancer.

Trimming took 6 bases from V and 4 from J, leaving 16 bases between them. Germline CDR1 reads MNHEY; CDR2 reads SMNVEV (reference sequence). The CDR3 has 16 residues. Data came from immunoSEQ multiplex PCR; TCRdb stores just in-frame clones and leaves some out. This sample has 60,000 to 75,000 clones; roughly four fifths occur once, and the top ten carry approximately 1%. The input for sequencing was CD4+ or CD8+ T cells sorted from blood, taken in a trial of the OX40 agonist ivuxolimab. The receptor was derived from an adult with an advanced solid tumor such as melanoma, head and neck, liver or kidney cancer. The J gene is TRBJ1-6, the V gene TRBV27, with D possibly being TRBD1 (5 bases). CDR3 nucleotides: TGTGCCAGCAGCTACGGACGGAAGGGGTATAATTCACCCCTCCACTTT. Protein product: CASSYGRKGYNSPLHF.